The rows below give T cell receptor beta chains drawn from one sample of a study of cytomegalovirus exposure and HLA in healthy donors. Repertoires were generated with immunoSEQ multiplex PCR, while TCRdb's copy carries only in-frame clones and drops some. In the table there are fewer than 100,000 clones, roughly 80% of which are singletons. Sequencing input: PBMCs. The receptors shown here come from a male donor in good health and CMV-seronegative. Both conserved end residues are trimmed from each CDR3. The order of the fields is V gene, J gene, CDR3 protein.

v_call: TRBV9
j_call: TRBJ2-2
cdr3_aa: ASSVVGRGTGELF

v_call: TRBV7-2
j_call: TRBJ2-5
cdr3_aa: ASSLWDSQETQY

v_call: TRBV19
j_call: TRBJ2-3
cdr3_aa: ASSSQTLGWADTQY

v_call: TRBV10-3
j_call: TRBJ2-5
cdr3_aa: ATYPGSDGTQY

v_call: TRBV19
j_call: TRBJ1-2
cdr3_aa: ASSMSRDRGHGYP

v_call: TRBV19
j_call: TRBJ1-5
cdr3_aa: ASSINWASNQPQH

v_call: TRBV7-2
j_call: TRBJ2-7
cdr3_aa: ASNQEAGEDEQY

v_call: TRBV2
j_call: TRBJ2-3
cdr3_aa: ASSGMGLAGDSADTQY

v_call: TRBV19
j_call: TRBJ1-1
cdr3_aa: ASTIGTGGMNTEAF

v_call: TRBV29-1
j_call: TRBJ2-7
cdr3_aa: SVGLSSGYEQY

v_call: TRBV7-2
j_call: TRBJ2-1
cdr3_aa: ASSIMGLASEQF

v_call: TRBV30
j_call: TRBJ2-5
cdr3_aa: AWSRETQY

v_call: TRBV28
j_call: TRBJ1-2
cdr3_aa: ASSSTEGYT

v_call: TRBV5-1
j_call: TRBJ1-1
cdr3_aa: ASSQLRDTEAF

v_call: TRBV6-1
j_call: TRBJ1-2
cdr3_aa: ASSAYRTGPPNYGYT

v_call: TRBV18
j_call: TRBJ1-5
cdr3_aa: ASSRSGTENQPQH

v_call: TRBV19
j_call: TRBJ2-5
cdr3_aa: ASSPGLASETQY

v_call: TRBV11-3
j_call: TRBJ2-1
cdr3_aa: ASSRSSYNEQF

v_call: TRBV7-2
j_call: TRBJ1-1
cdr3_aa: ASSTRQGAGFGTEAF

v_call: TRBV4-3
j_call: TRBJ2-5
cdr3_aa: ASSQGTGGWETQY

v_call: TRBV7-9
j_call: TRBJ2-1
cdr3_aa: ASSRTSGGNEDEQF

v_call: TRBV5-1
j_call: TRBJ2-2
cdr3_aa: ASSLVQTNTGELF

v_call: TRBV30
j_call: TRBJ1-6
cdr3_aa: AWSRRTAENSPLH

v_call: TRBV18
j_call: TRBJ1-4
cdr3_aa: ASSPSGDEKLF